The 16 T cell receptor beta chains below come from one sample, sequenced in a study of tumor-infiltrating lymphocytes in oesophageal squamous cell carcinoma. TCRdb re-called the PCR reads through MiXCR, storing one row per CDR3 protein. The table records around 9,300 distinct CDR3 sequences, 60% to 70% of them present only once. Sequencing was carried out using esophageal tumor tissue. The source is a female donor with esophageal squamous cell carcinoma.

This rearrangement joins TRBV7-3 to TRBJ2-3; no firm D call. Germline V CDR1 and CDR2: SGHTA, FQGTGA. There are 14 residues in the CDR3. V lost 3 bases to trimming and J lost 4 bases, with 11 bases between them. CDR3 sequence reads: CASSFGHNADTQYF. The CDR3 nucleotides are TGTGCCAGCAGCTTCGGCCATAACGCAGATACGCAGTATTTT. The full variable domain, completed using reference TRBV7-3 and TRBJ2-3, is GAGVSQTPSNKVTEKGKYVELRCDPISGHTALYWYRQSLGQGPEFLIYFQGTGAADDSGLPNDRFFAVRPEGSVSTLKIQRTERGDSAVYLCASSFGHNADTQYFGPGTRLTVL.

V gene TRBV9 combines with J gene TRBJ1-5; possible D gene TRBD1, 6 bases. The CDR3 is 15 residues long. Germline assignment: CDR1 SGDLS and CDR2 YYNGEE. V was clipped by 0 bases and J by 4 bases, with 11 bases between them. The CDR3 nucleotides read TGTGCCAGCAGCGTAGCTGGGACAACGAATCAGCCCCAGCATTTT. Its translation: CASSVAGTTNQPQHF.

The rearrangement uses TRBV7-2 and TRBJ2-2; no firm D call. From germline, CDR1 is SGHTA and CDR2 FQGNSA. The V end lost 5 bases, the J end lost 3 bases, and 4 bases lay between the germline ends. The CDR3 is made up of 12 amino acids. The CDR3 DNA reads as TGTGCCAGCAGCCCGGACACCGGGGAGCTGTTTTTT. Protein: CASSPDTGELFF.

The chain employs TRBV11-1 and TRBJ2-2, with 9 nucleotides matching TRBD1. In germline, CDR1 is SGHAT, CDR2 FQDESV (reference sequence). The V segment lost 5 bases and the J segment 2 bases; nucleotides outside the gene matches: 6. The CDR3 consists of 16 residues. The DNA for the CDR3 is TGTGCCAGCAGCAGGGACAGGGCGATCAACACCGGGGAGCTGTTTTTT. This codes for CASSRDRAINTGELFF.

The rearrangement uses TRBV7-2 and TRBJ2-5; D is perhaps TRBD2 (6 bases). The closer fit of TRBJ2-1 to the DNA end suggests the J call may be wrong. The CDR3 covers 14 residues. Germline V gene sequence: CDR1 SGHTA, CDR2 FQGNSA. The CDR3 spells CASSLGGPSDEQFF. CDR3 coding DNA: TGTGCCAGCAGCCTGGGGGGACCCTCCGATGAGCAGTTCTTC.

This clonotype was counted between two and nine times. V and J are TRBV7-2 and TRBJ1-3; 10 nucleotides match TRBD1. Germline-derived CDR1 and CDR2 are SGHTA and FQGNSA. V trimming: 3 bases; J trimming: 5 bases; junction bases outside the gene matches: 7. This CDR3 contains 16 residues. This CDR3 reads CASSFRRQGARNTIYF. The CDR3 region has the DNA TGTGCCAGCAGCTTCCGTCGACAGGGGGCAAGAAACACCATATATTTT.

Comment on this clonotype: This is likely a read error, given that the CDR3 carries no conserved phenylalanine or tryptophan at its end. No DNA is shown, since the ends of the CDR3 on it are uncertain; the CDR3 is the one TCRdb lists. The V and J genes are TRBV7-2 and TRBJ1-6. The CDR3 extends over 9 residues, inclusive of both ends. The germline V gene encodes CDR1 SGHTA and CDR2 FQGNSA. This chain's CDR3 is CASSLVSGS.

The chain has TRBV7-2 and TRBJ2-1, with 15 bases fitting TRBD2. The CDR3 has 15 amino acids. Germline loops: CDR1 SGHTA, CDR2 FQGNSA. Trimming removed 5 bases from V and 9 bases from J; junction bases left unmatched: 5. CDR3 sequence (DNA): TGTGCCAGCAGCCGGGGACTAGCGGGAGGAAGTGAGCAGTTCTTC. Encoded protein: CASSRGLAGGSEQFF.

In DNA form, the CDR3 reads TGTGCCAGCAGCCCAACCGGGACGGGGGGGACTGAAGCTTTCTTT. Translation gives CASSPTGTGGTEAFF. The rearrangement links TRBV7-9 to TRBJ1-1, with TRBD1 as a possible D gene (5 bases). Trimming took off 5 bases at V and 5 bases at J, with 18 bases between the two ends. Germline CDR1 and CDR2: SEHNR and FQNEAQ (reference sequence). The CDR3 contains 15 residues. Full variable domain (rest looked up from reference TRBV7-9 and TRBJ1-1): DTGVSQNPRHKITKRGQNVTFRCDPISEHNRLYWYRQTLGQGPEFLTYFQNEAQLEKSRLLSDRFSAERPKGSFSTLEIQRTEQGDSAMYLCASSPTGTGGTEAFFGQGTRLTVV.

Concerning this clonotype itself: A junction end diverges from the germline sequence, so it may reflect a read error. The J gene is TRBJ2-5, the V gene TRBV7-2, with D possibly matching TRBD1 (5 bases). This CDR3 contains 15 residues. Germline V gene sequence: CDR1 SGHTA, CDR2 FQGNSA. The CDR3 DNA reads TGTGCCAGCAGCCCCCAGGGTACCAATAATTCACCCCTCCACTTC. The encoded protein is CASSPQGTNNSPLHF. Complete variable domain (other parts from reference TRBV7-2 and TRBJ2-5): GAGVSQSPSNKVTEKGKDVELRCDPISGHTALYWYRQSLGQGLEFLIYFQGNSAPDKSGLPSDRFSAERTGGSVSTLTIQRTQQEDSAVYLCASSPQGTNNSPLHFGPGTRLLVL.

V gene TRBV6-1 combines with J gene TRBJ2-7, with D perhaps matching TRBD2 (7 bases). Germline V gene data show CDR1 as MNHNS and CDR2 as SASEGT. The CDR3 sequence is 15 residues long. Trimming removed 6 bases at V and 3 bases at J, with 18 bases between. The CDR3 DNA reads as TGTGCCAGCAGCCACGCGGGGGCCCGAAACTACGAGCAGTACTTC. Translating gives CASSHAGARNYEQYF.

V usage is TRBV11-1 and J usage is TRBJ2-1; TRBD2 might be the D (5 bases). Deletions cut 5 bases from V and 8 bases from J, with 16 bases between. The CDR3 covers 14 residues. Germline V gene data show CDR1 as SGHAT and CDR2 as FQDESV (reference sequence). The CDR3 sequence: CASSGDGVLDEQFF. The CDR3 DNA reads as TGTGCCAGCAGCGGAGACGGGGTTTTGGATGAGCAGTTCTTC. Supplemented by reference TRBV11-1 and TRBJ2-1, the full variable domain reads EAEVAQSPRYKITEKSQAVAFWCDPISGHATLYWYRQILGQGPELLVQFQDESVVDDSQLPKDRFSAERLKGVDSTLKIQPAELGDSAMYLCASSGDGVLDEQFFGPGTRLTVL.

This sequence joins TRBV7-2 and TRBJ2-6; D call uncertain. There are 14 residues in the CDR3. Trimming removed 2 bases at V and 2 bases at J, with 4 bases between. Per the germline V gene, CDR1 is SGHTA and CDR2 is FQGNSA. The CDR3 sequence: CASSLIAGANVLTF. CDR3 DNA sequence: TGTGCCAGCAGCTTAATCGCTGGGGCCAACGTCCTGACTTTC.

On this clonotype itself: Relative to the germline gene, one junction end is altered; a read error may explain this. The chain combines TRBV7-8 with TRBJ2-3; D might be TRBD1 (5 bases). CDR1 and CDR2 (germline): SGHVS, FQNEAQ. CDR3 length: 12 amino acids. The DNA for the CDR3 is TGTGCCAGCAGCTTAGTTTGGGGCTATTCGTACTTC. Its translation is CASSLVWGYSYF.

The sample holds a few counts of this clonotype. V is TRBV7-3 and J is TRBJ2-4; D uncertain. The J call may be mistaken, given a closer DNA end match to TRBJ1-2. Germline loops: CDR1 SGHTA, CDR2 FQGTGA. The CDR3 spans 13 residues. For the CDR3, the DNA is TGTGCCAGCAGCCTCCCCGGGCTGCGTGGCTACACCTTC. Translation gives CASSLPGLRGYTF.

The chain has TRBV7-2 and TRBJ2-1; D not certain. With 4 bases removed from V and 6 bases from J, the gap between germline ends came to 10 bases. This CDR3 has 13 residues. Germline CDR1 is SGHTA and CDR2 is FQGNSA. CDR3 residues: CASSSGPFNEQFF. DNA for the CDR3: TGTGCCAGCAGCTCCGGACCCTTCAATGAGCAGTTCTTC.